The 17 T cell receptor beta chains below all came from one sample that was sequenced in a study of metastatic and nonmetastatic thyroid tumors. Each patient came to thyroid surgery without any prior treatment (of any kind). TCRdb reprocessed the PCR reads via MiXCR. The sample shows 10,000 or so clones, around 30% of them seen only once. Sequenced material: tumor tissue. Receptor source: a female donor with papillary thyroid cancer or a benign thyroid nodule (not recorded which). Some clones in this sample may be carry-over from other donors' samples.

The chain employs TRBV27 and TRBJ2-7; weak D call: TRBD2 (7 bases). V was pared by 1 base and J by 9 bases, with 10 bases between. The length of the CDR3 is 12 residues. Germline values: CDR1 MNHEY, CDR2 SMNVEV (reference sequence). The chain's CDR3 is CASSLWGGPQYF. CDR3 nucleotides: TGTGCCAGCAGTTTATGGGGGGGCCCGCAGTACTTC.

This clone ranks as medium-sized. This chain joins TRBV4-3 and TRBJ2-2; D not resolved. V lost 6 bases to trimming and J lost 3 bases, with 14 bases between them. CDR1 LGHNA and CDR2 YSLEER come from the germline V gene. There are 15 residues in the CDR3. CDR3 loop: CASSLSGPDTGELFF. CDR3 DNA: TGCGCCAGCAGTTTGTCCGGGCCGGACACCGGGGAGCTGTTTTTT.

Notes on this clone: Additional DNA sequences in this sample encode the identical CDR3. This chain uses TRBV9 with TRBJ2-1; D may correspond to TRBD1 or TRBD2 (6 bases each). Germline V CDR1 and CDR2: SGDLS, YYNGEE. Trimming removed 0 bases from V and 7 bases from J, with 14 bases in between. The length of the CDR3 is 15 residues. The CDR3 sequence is CASSVGGGPRNEQFF. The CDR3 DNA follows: TGTGCCAGCAGCGTAGGTGGGGGGCCGCGTAATGAGCAGTTCTTC.

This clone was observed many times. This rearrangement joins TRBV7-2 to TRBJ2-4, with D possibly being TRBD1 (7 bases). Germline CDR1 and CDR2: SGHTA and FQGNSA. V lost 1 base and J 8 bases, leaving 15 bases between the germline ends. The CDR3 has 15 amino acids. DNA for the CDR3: TGTGCCAGCAGCTTAGTCACAGGGGAGCGGGACATTCAGTACTTC. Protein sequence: CASSLVTGERDIQYF.

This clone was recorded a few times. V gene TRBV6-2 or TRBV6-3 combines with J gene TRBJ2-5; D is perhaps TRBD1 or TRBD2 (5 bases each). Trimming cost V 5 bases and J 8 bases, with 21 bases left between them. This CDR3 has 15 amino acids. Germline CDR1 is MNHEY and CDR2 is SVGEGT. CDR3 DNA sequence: TGTGCCAGCAGTCAGGCCGGGGCAGAAGAGAACACCCAGTACTTC. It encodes CASSQAGAEENTQYF.

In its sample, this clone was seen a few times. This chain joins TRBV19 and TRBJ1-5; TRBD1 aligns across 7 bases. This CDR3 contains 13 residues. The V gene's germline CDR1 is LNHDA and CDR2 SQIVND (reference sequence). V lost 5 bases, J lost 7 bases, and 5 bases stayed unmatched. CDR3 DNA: TGTGCCAGTAGTCCGGGACAGAGGCAGCCCCAGCATTTT. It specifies CASSPGQRQPQHF.

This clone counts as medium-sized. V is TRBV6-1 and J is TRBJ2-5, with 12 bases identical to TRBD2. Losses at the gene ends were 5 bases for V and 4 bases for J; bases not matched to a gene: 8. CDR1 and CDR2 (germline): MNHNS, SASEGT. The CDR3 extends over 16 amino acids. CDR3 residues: CASSWALTSGRETQYF. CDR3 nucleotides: TGTGCCAGCAGTTGGGCTTTGACTAGCGGGAGAGAGACCCAGTACTTC.

The CDR3 coding sequence is TGTGCCAGCAGCTTAGTAGGACTAGCCGGGGGCGGGGAGCTGTTTTTT. Residues: CASSLVGLAGGGELFF. This rearrangement joins TRBV11-2 to TRBJ2-2, with 8 bases matching TRBD2. The CDR3 length is 16 residues. V lost 1 base and J lost 7; bases outside the gene matches: 8. The germline V gene has CDR1 SGHAT and CDR2 FQNNGV. Variable domain in full (rest from reference TRBV11-2 and TRBJ2-2): EAGVAQSPRYKIIEKRQSVAFWCNPISGHATLYWYQQILGQGPKLLIQFQNNGVVDDSQLPKDRFSAERLKGVDSTLKIQPAKLEDSAVYLCASSLVGLAGGGELFFGEGSRLTVL.

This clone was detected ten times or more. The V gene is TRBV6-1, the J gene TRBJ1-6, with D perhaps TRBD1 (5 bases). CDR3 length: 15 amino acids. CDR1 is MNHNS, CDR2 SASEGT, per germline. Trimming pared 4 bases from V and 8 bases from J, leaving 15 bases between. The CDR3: CASSAGPMGYSPLHF. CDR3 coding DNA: TGTGCCAGCAGTGCGGGACCTATGGGGTATTCACCCCTCCACTTT.

The CDR3: CASRPQGLGVYEQYF. The DNA for the CDR3 is TGCGCCAGCAGGCCTCAGGGCTTAGGGGTCTACGAGCAGTACTTC. The V and J genes are TRBV10-2 and TRBJ2-7, with a weak D call TRBD1 (5 bases). The CDR3 has 15 amino acids. From germline, CDR1 is WSHSY and CDR2 SAAADI. V was clipped by 6 bases and J by 3 bases, with 18 bases between them.

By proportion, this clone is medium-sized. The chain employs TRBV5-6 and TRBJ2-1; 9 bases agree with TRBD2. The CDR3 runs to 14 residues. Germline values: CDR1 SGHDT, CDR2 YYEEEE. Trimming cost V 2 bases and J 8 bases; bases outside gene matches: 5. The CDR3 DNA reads TGTGCCAGCAGCTTTGGGACTAGCACCGATGAGCAGTTCTTC. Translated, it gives CASSFGTSTDEQFF.

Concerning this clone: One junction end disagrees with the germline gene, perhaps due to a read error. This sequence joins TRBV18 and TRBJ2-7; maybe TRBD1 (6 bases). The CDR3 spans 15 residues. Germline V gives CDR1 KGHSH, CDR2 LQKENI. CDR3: CANSPAPGHPYEQYF. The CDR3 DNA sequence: TGTGCCAACTCACCAGCACCGGGACATCCATACGAGCAGTACTTC.

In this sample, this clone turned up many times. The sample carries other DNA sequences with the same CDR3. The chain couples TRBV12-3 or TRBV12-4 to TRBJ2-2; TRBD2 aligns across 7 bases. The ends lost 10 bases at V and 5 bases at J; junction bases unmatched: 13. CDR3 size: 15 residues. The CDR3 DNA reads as TGTGCCACCACGGTTTTGGCGGGGGAAACCGGGGAGCTGTTTTTT. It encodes CATTVLAGETGELFF.

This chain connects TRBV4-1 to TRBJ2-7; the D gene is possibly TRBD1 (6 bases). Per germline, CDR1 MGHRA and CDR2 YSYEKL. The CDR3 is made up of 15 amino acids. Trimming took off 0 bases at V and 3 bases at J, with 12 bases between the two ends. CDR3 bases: TGCGCCAGCAGCCAAGAGATTGCAGGGGTCTACGAGCAGTACTTC. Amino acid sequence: CASSQEIAGVYEQYF.

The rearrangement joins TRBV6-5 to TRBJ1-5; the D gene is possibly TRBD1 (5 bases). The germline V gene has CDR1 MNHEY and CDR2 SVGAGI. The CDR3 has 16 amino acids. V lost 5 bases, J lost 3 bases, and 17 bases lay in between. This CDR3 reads CASSHLRGSDNQPQHF. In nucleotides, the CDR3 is TGTGCCAGCAGTCACCTTCGGGGGAGCGACAATCAGCCCCAGCATTTT.

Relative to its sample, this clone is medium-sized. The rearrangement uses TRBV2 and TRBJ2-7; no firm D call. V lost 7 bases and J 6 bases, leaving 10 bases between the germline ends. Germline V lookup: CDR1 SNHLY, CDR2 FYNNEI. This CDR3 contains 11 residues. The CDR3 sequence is CASTMVGEQYF. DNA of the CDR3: TGTGCCAGCACTATGGTCGGCGAGCAGTACTTC.

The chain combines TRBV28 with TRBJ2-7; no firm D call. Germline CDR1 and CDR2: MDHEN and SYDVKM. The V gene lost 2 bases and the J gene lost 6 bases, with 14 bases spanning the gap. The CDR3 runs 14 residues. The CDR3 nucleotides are TGTGCCAGCAGTTTAGGTCATGTGATCTCCGAGCAGTACTTC. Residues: CASSLGHVISEQYF.